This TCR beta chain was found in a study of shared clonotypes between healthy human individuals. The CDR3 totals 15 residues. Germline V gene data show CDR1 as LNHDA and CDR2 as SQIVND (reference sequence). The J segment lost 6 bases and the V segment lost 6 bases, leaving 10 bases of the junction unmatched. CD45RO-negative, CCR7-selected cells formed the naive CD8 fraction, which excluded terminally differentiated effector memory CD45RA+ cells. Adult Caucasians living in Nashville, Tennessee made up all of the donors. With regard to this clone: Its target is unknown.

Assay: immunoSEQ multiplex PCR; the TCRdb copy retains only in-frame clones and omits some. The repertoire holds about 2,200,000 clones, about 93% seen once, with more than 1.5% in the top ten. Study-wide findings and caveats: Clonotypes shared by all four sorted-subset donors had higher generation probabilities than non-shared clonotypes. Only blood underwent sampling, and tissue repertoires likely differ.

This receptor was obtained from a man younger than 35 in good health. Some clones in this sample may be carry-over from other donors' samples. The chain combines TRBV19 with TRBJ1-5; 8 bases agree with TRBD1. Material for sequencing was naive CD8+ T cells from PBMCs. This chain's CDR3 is CASSQDREGGQPQHF. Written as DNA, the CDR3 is TGTGCCAGTAGCCAGGACAGGGAGGGTGGTCAGCCCCAGCATTTT.